One sample yielded the 5 T cell receptor beta chains listed below, sequenced in a study of shared clonotypes between healthy human individuals. TCRdb's table, derived via immunoSEQ multiplex PCR, lists solely in-frame clones and lacks some. The sample records some 2.1 million clones, over 85% being singletons. The naive CD8 subset, CD45RO-negative cells positively selected for CCR7, excluded terminally differentiated effector memory CD45RA+ cells. The sample was naive CD8+ T cells sorted from blood. Source of these receptors: a man aged 18 to 30 in good health.

The gene calls are TRBV30 and TRBJ2-3, with D perhaps given as TRBD1 or TRBD2 (5 bases each). CDR3 length equals 12 residues. V lost 1 base to trimming and J lost 7 bases, with 9 bases between them. Germline V gene sequence: CDR1 GTSNPN, CDR2 SVGIG (reference sequence). The chain's CDR3 is CAWSEGTHTQYF. CDR3 bases: TGTGCCTGGAGTGAGGGGACGCATACGCAGTATTTT.

The chain has TRBV4-1 and TRBJ1-1; D gene ambiguous. Between the trimmed V and J ends, which lost 0 bases and 8 bases, there was a span of 10 bases. Germline lookup yields CDR1 MGHRA and CDR2 YSYEKL. The CDR3 is 13 residues long. This CDR3 reads CASSQDSGWEAFF. As DNA, the CDR3 is TGCGCCAGCAGCCAAGATTCGGGTTGGGAAGCTTTCTTT.

The chain carries TRBV27 and TRBJ2-1, with 10 bases that match TRBD1. The CDR3 has 12 amino acids. The trim removed 9 bases at V and 8 bases at J, leaving 4 bases unmatched. Germline-derived CDR1 and CDR2 are MNHEY and SMNVEV (reference sequence). CDR3 coding DNA: TGTGCCAGTCGACAGGGGGCCTATGAGCAGTTCTTC. It yields the protein CASRQGAYEQFF.

This clone appeared once. This same CDR3 is encoded by further DNA sequences in the sample. This chain connects TRBV15 to TRBJ2-5; perhaps TRBD2 as D (6 bases). V was clipped by 0 bases and J by 5 bases, with 13 bases between them. Germline values: CDR1 LNHNV, CDR2 YYDKDF (reference sequence). This CDR3 contains 15 residues. The CDR3 region has the DNA TGTGCCACCAGCAGAGATCCGGGGGAAGGGGAGACCCAGTACTTC. Translation gives CATSRDPGEGETQYF.

V usage is TRBV5-5 and J usage is TRBJ2-5, with 10 bases fitting TRBD1. This CDR3 contains 15 residues. V shed 4 bases and J 5 bases; nucleotides not matched to a gene: 8. CDR1 is SGHKS and CDR2 is YYEKEE in the germline V gene (reference sequence). The CDR3 loop is CASSRQGAPGETQYF. In nucleotides, the CDR3 is TGTGCCAGCAGCCGACAGGGGGCGCCCGGGGAGACCCAGTACTTC.